This TCR beta chain was found in a study of post-analysis software for immune sequencing data. General study points: Significantly decreased normalized Chao1 diversity was recorded for multiple sclerosis patients relative to controls. Samples made in the same batch grouped tightly together by F measure. TRBV5-6, TRBV5-1 and TRBV20-1 were among 4 or 5 TRBV segments more frequent in patients than controls.

Worth noting for this clonotype: Its cognate antigen is unknown.

The CDR3 covers 11 residues. Germline values: CDR1 SQVTM, CDR2 ANQGSEA. V lost 7 bases to trimming and J lost 2 bases, with 9 bases between them. Researchers reported that TCR beta cDNA libraries carried unique molecular identifiers. TCRdb re-derived calls from the PCR reads in MiXCR, one entry per CDR3 protein. The table includes roughly 620,000 distinct CDR3 sequences, about 44% detected once. This chain uses TRBV29-1 with TRBJ2-7; weak D call: TRBD1 (6 bases). The specimen sequenced was blood. The clonotype comes from a girl between 10 and 17 years old with multiple sclerosis. The CDR3 reads CSGTDPYEQYF. In DNA form, the CDR3 reads TGCAGCGGGACAGATCCCTACGAGCAGTACTTC.